This T cell receptor (beta chain) was captured in a study of shared clonotypes between healthy human individuals. Study at large: The donor group consisted of two women and three men, aged 18 to 49. Study-level points and caveats: Few donors restricted represented genetic and exposure-history diversity.

Splitting the CD4+ cells yielded a CD45RA+ naive subset and a CD45RA-negative memory subset. Measured with immunoSEQ multiplex PCR; TCRdb has only the in-frame clones, and not every one. The sample has around 1.6 million clones, about 98% seen once. Only one count was recorded for this clone. The antigen is unknown. Germline CDR1 DFQATT, CDR2 SNEGSKA (reference sequence). V dropped 5 bases and J dropped 14 bases, with 16 bases sitting between them. There are 11 residues in the CDR3. This TCR came from a young man in good health. Sequences were obtained from naive CD4+ T cells sorted from blood. Subset noted: CD45RA+ positively selected. The chain links TRBV20-1 to TRBJ2-1; D unclear. CDR3 in amino acids: CSAPTTPIKFF. CDR3 nucleotides: TGCAGTGCTCCGACAACCCCGATCAAGTTCTTC.